These T cell receptor beta chains were read from a single sample in a study of shared clonotypes between healthy human individuals. Clones were sequenced by immunoSEQ multiplex PCR, and TCRdb holds only the in-frame ones, with some missing. The data contain roughly 480,000 clones, about 80% of them singletons. The specimen sequenced was PBMCs. Source of these receptors: a woman aged 40 to 50 in good health. Some clones in this sample may be carry-over from other donors' samples. Both conserved end residues are part of each CDR3. D genes are given only for firm matches. Rows may omit the clone size; those that give it use once, few, many or a size class.

size: .; V: TRBV2; D: .; J: TRBJ2-2; DNA: TGTGCCAGCAGTGCGGGCGGGGCCAACACCGGGGAGCTGTTTTTT; CDR3: CASSAGGANTGELFF
size: .; V: TRBV11-2; D: .; J: TRBJ2-1; DNA: TGTGCCAGCAGCTCGATTTCGAGGGACGTTGAGCAGTTCTTC; CDR3: CASSSISRDVEQFF
size: .; V: TRBV6-6; D: TRBD1; J: TRBJ1-2; DNA: TGTGCCAGCAGTTACGTCCAGGGGGAAGCTATCGGTGGTTACACCTTC; CDR3: CASSYVQGEAIGGYTF
size: .; V: TRBV7-3; D: .; J: TRBJ2-4; DNA: TGTGCCAGCAGCCCAAGAGACAGTAACGTGAACATTCAGTACTTC; CDR3: CASSPRDSNVNIQYF
size: .; V: TRBV7-9; D: TRBD2; J: TRBJ2-2; DNA: TGTGCCAGCAGCTTCGGGACTAGCCATAGAGACACCGGGGAGCTGTTTTTT; CDR3: CASSFGTSHRDTGELFF
size: .; V: TRBV4-3; D: .; J: TRBJ2-7; DNA: TGCGCCAGCAGCCAATTCGCTACAGGGCCTTCCTACGAGCAGTACTTC; CDR3: CASSQFATGPSYEQYF
size: few; V: TRBV30; D: .; J: TRBJ1-6; DNA: TGTGCCTGGAGTGTGGCGGAATATAATTCACCCCTCCACTTT; CDR3: CAWSVAEYNSPLHF
size: few; V: TRBV9; D: .; J: TRBJ1-1; DNA: TGTGCCAGCAGCGTGCTAGTACCAGACACTGAAGCTTTCTTT; CDR3: CASSVLVPDTEAFF
size: .; V: TRBV28; D: TRBD2; J: TRBJ2-4; DNA: TGTGCCAGCAGACCCGCTAGCGGGAAGGGGAAAAACATTCAGTACTTC; CDR3: CASRPASGKGKNIQYF
size: .; V: TRBV19; D: TRBD1; J: TRBJ2-6; DNA: TGTGCCACCACTCCCAGGGGGCTAGGGGCCAACGTCCTGACTTTC; CDR3: CATTPRGLGANVLTF
size: .; V: TRBV28; D: TRBD2; J: TRBJ2-7; DNA: TGTGCCAGCAGTTCCATTGGACTAGCGGGCCGAAAATACGAGCAGTACTTC; CDR3: CASSSIGLAGRKYEQYF
size: .; V: TRBV10-3; D: TRBD2; J: TRBJ2-1; DNA: TGTGCCATCGAGATAGCGGGTGGCAATGAGCAGTTCTTC; CDR3: CAIEIAGGNEQFF
size: .; V: TRBV5-4; D: .; J: TRBJ2-3; DNA: TGTGCCAGCAGCATGGGGCGGCGCACAGATACGCAGTATTTT; CDR3: CASSMGRRTDTQYF
size: .; V: TRBV19; D: .; J: TRBJ1-5; DNA: TGTGCCAGTAGACGTAGGGGCTCCGATCAGCCCCAGCATTTT; CDR3: CASRRRGSDQPQHF
size: .; V: TRBV7-2; D: .; J: TRBJ1-2; DNA: TGTGCCAGCAGCTTAGACGGCTATGGCTACACCTTC; CDR3: CASSLDGYGYTF
size: .; V: TRBV7-2; D: .; J: TRBJ2-3; DNA: TGTGCCAGCAGCCCCCGTGAGCGCCGTACGCAGTATTTT; CDR3: CASSPRERRTQYF
size: .; V: TRBV7-2; D: .; J: TRBJ1-4; DNA: TGTGCCAGCAGCTTACGCGGACTTTCGCTAGAAAAACTGTTTTTT; CDR3: CASSLRGLSLEKLFF
size: .; V: TRBV10-2; D: .; J: TRBJ2-7; DNA: TGCGCCAGCAGTAAGCCCCGCAGTAGGGGGGGACAGAGAAGCTCCTACGAGCAGTACTTC; CDR3: CASSKPRSRGGQRSSYEQYF
size: .; V: TRBV30; D: .; J: TRBJ2-1; DNA: TGTGCCTGGAAACGTGGCGGGGCAACCTACAATGAGCAGTTCTTC; CDR3: CAWKRGGATYNEQFF
size: .; V: TRBV28; D: .; J: TRBJ2-7; DNA: TGTGCCAGCAGTCCTACCTACAGGGCCGAGCAGTACTTC; CDR3: CASSPTYRAEQYF
size: once; V: TRBV6-4; D: .; J: TRBJ2-7; DNA: TGTGCCAGGAATTGCTGGTCCTCCTACGAGCAGTACTTC; CDR3: CARNCWSSYEQYF
size: .; V: TRBV2; D: TRBD1; J: TRBJ2-5; DNA: TGTGCCAGCAGTGAAAAAGACAGGGTCCAAGAGACCCAGTACTTC; CDR3: CASSEKDRVQETQYF
size: .; V: TRBV11-2; D: TRBD2; J: TRBJ2-7; DNA: TGTGCCAGCAGCTTGGGACTAGCGGGCTCCTACGAGCAGTACTTC; CDR3: CASSLGLAGSYEQYF
size: .; V: TRBV7-9; D: .; J: TRBJ1-1; DNA: TGTGCCAGCAGCCGAGGGAACACTGAAGCTTTCTTT; CDR3: CASSRGNTEAFF
size: few; V: TRBV11-2; D: .; J: TRBJ2-7; DNA: TGTGCCAGCAGCCGGGGACTCTCGGAGGGCTACGAGCAGTACTTC; CDR3: CASSRGLSEGYEQYF
size: once; V: TRBV5-1; D: .; J: TRBJ2-6; DNA: TGCGCCAGCAGCTTGGCTGGGTCTGGGGCCAACGTCCTGACTTTC; CDR3: CASSLAGSGANVLTF
size: .; V: TRBV5-4; D: TRBD2; J: TRBJ2-7; DNA: TGTGCCAGCAGCAAACCGGGACTAGCGGGATTCAACGAGCAGTACTTC; CDR3: CASSKPGLAGFNEQYF
size: .; V: TRBV10-3; D: .; J: TRBJ2-1; DNA: TGTGCCATCGGACTACAGGGGAGCAGCTCCTACAATGAGCAGTTCTTC; CDR3: CAIGLQGSSSYNEQFF
size: many; V: TRBV11-1; D: .; J: TRBJ2-1; DNA: TGTGCCAGCAGCTTGAATAGCGCCTCCTACAATGAGCAGTTCTTC; CDR3: CASSLNSASYNEQFF
size: .; V: TRBV21-1; D: .; J: TRBJ1-2; DNA: TGTGCCAGCAGCATTGCTGCCAGTGAAGATGGCTACACCTTC; CDR3: CASSIAASEDGYTF
size: .; V: TRBV10-3; D: TRBD2; J: TRBJ2-7; DNA: TGTGCCATCAGTGAGCCCCCAGCGGGAAAGTCCTACGAGCAGTACTTC; CDR3: CAISEPPAGKSYEQYF
size: .; V: TRBV11-2; D: TRBD1; J: TRBJ2-7; DNA: TGTGCCAGCAGTTCCCAGGGGGCGGTTGAGCAGTACTTC; CDR3: CASSSQGAVEQYF
size: .; V: TRBV28; D: .; J: TRBJ2-5; DNA: TGTGCCAGCAGCCACCGGGAGCTGCTCCAAGAGACCCAGTACTTC; CDR3: CASSHRELLQETQYF
size: once; V: TRBV7-3; D: .; J: TRBJ2-7; DNA: TGTGCCAGCAGCCCTACCGGTCCTTCCTACGAGCAGTACTTC; CDR3: CASSPTGPSYEQYF
size: .; V: TRBV29-1; D: TRBD2; J: TRBJ2-2; DNA: TGCAGCGTTGGACTAGCGACGAACACCGGGGAGCTGTTTTTT; CDR3: CSVGLATNTGELFF
size: .; V: TRBV6-5; D: .; J: TRBJ1-4; DNA: TGTGCCAGCAGTTACTCGGGGGCTAATGAAAAACTGTTTTTT; CDR3: CASSYSGANEKLFF
size: once; V: TRBV11-3; D: TRBD1; J: TRBJ2-2; DNA: TGTGCCAGCAGCTTACGACAGGGGGACGGGGAGCTGTTTTTT; CDR3: CASSLRQGDGELFF
size: .; V: TRBV14; D: .; J: TRBJ1-4; DNA: TGTGCCAGCAGCCAACTTTATAATGAAAAACTGTTTTTT; CDR3: CASSQLYNEKLFF
size: .; V: TRBV4-1; D: TRBD1; J: TRBJ2-7; DNA: TGCGCCAGCAGCCTAGACAGGGACTACGAGCAGTACTTC; CDR3: CASSLDRDYEQYF
size: .; V: TRBV30; D: .; J: TRBJ1-6; DNA: TGTGCCTGGAGTACCGGGATCCCAGGTTCACCCCTCCACTTT; CDR3: CAWSTGIPGSPLHF
size: .; V: TRBV4-2; D: TRBD2; J: TRBJ2-5; DNA: TGTGCCAGCAGCCAAGGTAGGGGACTAGCCTCCCAAGAGACCCAGTACTTC; CDR3: CASSQGRGLASQETQYF
size: .; V: TRBV19; D: .; J: TRBJ1-1; DNA: TGTGCCAGTAGTAAACAGGGAAACCCTGAAGCTTTCTTT; CDR3: CASSKQGNPEAFF
size: .; V: TRBV15; D: TRBD2; J: TRBJ2-5; DNA: TGTGCCACCAGCAGAGATAACTGGCGGGAGGGGTCCCAGTACTTC; CDR3: CATSRDNWREGSQYF
size: once; V: TRBV2; D: .; J: TRBJ2-1; DNA: TGTGCCGCCATCTCTGCTCGGGGCTCCTACAATGAGCAGTTCTTC; CDR3: CAAISARGSYNEQFF
size: once; V: TRBV29-1; D: TRBD2; J: TRBJ2-4; DNA: TGCAGCGTTGATGCTAGCGGAAGACAGTACTTC; CDR3: CSVDASGRQYF
size: .; V: TRBV5-1; D: .; J: TRBJ1-1; DNA: TGCGCCAGCAGCTGGGGACCTAACACTGAAGCTTTCTTT; CDR3: CASSWGPNTEAFF